This is a list of T cell receptor beta chains from one sample in a study of post-analysis software for immune sequencing data. TCRdb re-derived calls from the PCR reads in MiXCR, one entry per CDR3 protein. The table lists about 540,000 distinct CDR3 sequences, 34% of them singletons. The sequenced material came from blood. The origin of the receptors is a girl younger than 18 with multiple sclerosis. CDR3s include the opening cysteine and the closing phenylalanine or tryptophan. A D gene is named only where the DNA matches it firmly. Clone size is stated in some rows and not others, as once, few, many or a class when expanded.

J gene,D gene,V gene,clone size,CDR3 DNA,CDR3 protein
TRBJ2-1,TRBD2,TRBV6-5,few,TGTGCCAGCAGCTACGGGACTAACCGACGGGAGCAGTTCTTC,CASSYGTNRREQFF
TRBJ2-1,TRBD2,TRBV27,few,TGTGCCAGCAGTTTATCGGGGGGGTACCCCTACAATGAGCAGTTCTTC,CASSLSGGYPYNEQFF
TRBJ1-1,NA,TRBV4-2,many,TGTGCCAGCAGCCAAGTAATGGCCAGGGTGAACACTGAAGCTTTCTTT,CASSQVMARVNTEAFF
TRBJ2-5,NA,TRBV7-2,NA,TGTGCCAGCAGCGGCGCCGGGTCCCGGGGGTATGAGACCCAGTACTTC,CASSGAGSRGYETQYF
TRBJ2-2,TRBD2,TRBV9,NA,TGTGCCAGCAGACGGGGGGAGTACACCGGGGAGCTGTTTTTT,CASRRGEYTGELFF
TRBJ2-1,NA,TRBV4-1,NA,TGCGCCAGCAGCCACCCCCCGAACAATGAGCAGTTCTTC,CASSHPPNNEQFF
TRBJ2-5,NA,TRBV29-1,few,TGCAGCGTTGAAGCCGGAGCGATGGGAGAGACCCAGTACTTC,CSVEAGAMGETQYF
TRBJ2-1,NA,TRBV7-3,many,TGTGCCAGCAGTTCTCGGACGAGCAATGAGCAGTTCTTC,CASSSRTSNEQFF
TRBJ1-6,TRBD1,TRBV6-5,NA,TGTGCCAGCAGTTACCGGACCGGGACAGGGGATTCACCCCGCCACTTT,CASSYRTGTGDSPRHF
TRBJ1-1,NA,TRBV27,NA,TGTGCCAGCAGTTTCGGGGATATAAACACTGAAGCTTTCTTT,CASSFGDINTEAFF
TRBJ2-7,NA,TRBV11-2,many,TGTGCCAGCAGCTTACGCCTCTACGAGCAGTACTTC,CASSLRLYEQYF
TRBJ2-1,TRBD1,TRBV12-3/TRBV12-4,NA,TGTGCCAGCAAGACCTCCGGGACAGGTTACAATGAGCAGTTCTTC,CASKTSGTGYNEQFF
TRBJ1-1,TRBD1,TRBV9,few,TGTGCCAGCAGCCCGGGACAGGGAACGAACACTGAAGCTTTCTTT,CASSPGQGTNTEAFF
TRBJ2-3,NA,TRBV9,NA,TGTGCCAGCAGCAAACGCGAGTACGGAGGCGTACTCGCAGATACGCAGTATTTT,CASSKREYGGVLADTQYF
TRBJ2-7,TRBD1,TRBV10-3,NA,TGTGCCATCAGGCGAACAGGGGACGAGCAGTACTTC,CAIRRTGDEQYF
TRBJ2-7,TRBD2,TRBV20-1,many,TGCAGTGCTAGAGATCTAGCGGGGGGATCCTACGAGCAGTACTTC,CSARDLAGGSYEQYF
TRBJ2-1,NA,TRBV6-1,NA,TGTGCCAGCAGTGCGGACTCGGGACAAGTCCACAATGAGCAGTTCTTC,CASSADSGQVHNEQFF
TRBJ2-7,NA,TRBV7-9,NA,TGTGCCAGCAGAAGAATCCCCCAACACTCCTACGAGCAGTACTTC,CASRRIPQHSYEQYF
TRBJ1-2,NA,TRBV20-1,NA,TGCAGTGCTAGCGTCGGGGGGGACTATGGCTACACCTTC,CSASVGGDYGYTF
TRBJ1-2,NA,TRBV29-1,NA,TGCAGCGTTGTTTACAGGAACTATGGCTACACCTTC,CSVVYRNYGYTF
TRBJ1-2,TRBD1,TRBV5-1,NA,TGCGCCAGCAGCTTGGCCACAAGGGACAGGGGATATGGCTACACCTTC,CASSLATRDRGYGYTF
TRBJ2-1,NA,TRBV12-3/TRBV12-4,few,TGTGCCAGCAGTTTGGGGGACACACACAATGAGCAGTTCTTC,CASSLGDTHNEQFF
TRBJ1-6,NA,TRBV6-1,NA,TGTGCCAGCAGTGAAGGGGTAGGACAAACCCTCCACTTT,CASSEGVGQTLHF
TRBJ2-5,TRBD2,TRBV20-1,NA,TGCAGTGCTGGTCGGACAAGCGGGGGGGCCTATACGACCCAGTACTTC,CSAGRTSGGAYTTQYF
TRBJ2-7,NA,TRBV7-9,few,TGTGCCAGCAGCTCTACCGGATACTACGAGCAGTACTTC,CASSSTGYYEQYF
TRBJ2-2,TRBD2,TRBV12-3/TRBV12-4,few,TGTGCCAGCAGTTTAGCCCGACTAGCCCAGGACACCGGGGAGCTGTTTTTT,CASSLARLAQDTGELFF
TRBJ2-7,TRBD1,TRBV6-5,few,TGTGCCAGCAGTGACAGGGGATCCGAGCAGTACTTC,CASSDRGSEQYF
TRBJ1-1,TRBD1,TRBV5-1,NA,TGCGCCAGCCGATTGGACCCAACAGGGGGCGGCGAAGCTTTCTTT,CASRLDPTGGGEAFF
TRBJ2-3,NA,TRBV29-1,few,TGCAGCGTTGATGGGGTCACAGGTCGGGGACGAACAGATACGCAGTATTTT,CSVDGVTGRGRTDTQYF
TRBJ1-1,NA,TRBV27,NA,TGTGCCAGCAGTATCCACCCATCGATAACTGAAGCTTTCTTT,CASSIHPSITEAFF
TRBJ2-1,NA,TRBV29-1,many,TGCAGCGTGAGGACGGTCAATGAGCAGTTCTTC,CSVRTVNEQFF
TRBJ2-1,TRBD2,TRBV7-9,NA,TGTGCCAGCAGCCCCCGAATTGAGCGGGGGGCCTACAATGAGCAGTTCTTC,CASSPRIERGAYNEQFF
TRBJ2-7,TRBD1,TRBV19,NA,TGTGCCAGTAGTTCTTCGGGACCGGGACAGGGATTCGGCGAGCAGTACTTC,CASSSSGPGQGFGEQYF
TRBJ2-3,TRBD2,TRBV15,NA,TGTGCCACCAGCCGTCAGCGGGGGGGCACAGATACGCAGTATTTT,CATSRQRGGTDTQYF
TRBJ2-7,NA,TRBV11-2,NA,TGTGCCAGCAGCTCCAGGGTTAGCTCCTACGAGCAGTACTTC,CASSSRVSSYEQYF
TRBJ2-1,NA,TRBV6-1,NA,TGTGCCAGCAGTGAAAGAAGGAATGAGCAGTTCTTC,CASSERRNEQFF
TRBJ1-6,NA,TRBV6-6,NA,TGTGCCAGCAGTTACTTGCAAGGTTCTCATAATTCACCCCTCCACTTT,CASSYLQGSHNSPLHF
TRBJ2-1,TRBD1,TRBV5-1,few,TGCGCCAGTAGCCCCCAGGGGGCCCACAATGAGCAGTTCTTC,CASSPQGAHNEQFF
TRBJ2-1,TRBD2,TRBV15,NA,TGTGCCACCAGCATACGTAGCGGGGGGGCCTATGAGCAGTTCTTC,CATSIRSGGAYEQFF
TRBJ1-2,NA,TRBV5-5,few,TGTGCCAGCAGCTCGGGTACTGAGGTTGGCTACACCTTC,CASSSGTEVGYTF
TRBJ1-2,NA,TRBV20-1,few,TGCAGTGCTAGGGGCAGTTCCTATGGCTACACCTTC,CSARGSSYGYTF
TRBJ1-2,NA,TRBV20-1,few,TGCAGTGCTAGATACGGGATCTATGGCTACACCTTC,CSARYGIYGYTF
TRBJ2-3,NA,TRBV11-1,NA,TGTGCCAGCAGCTTAGGACAGGCATCCCCCACAGGTACGCAGTATTTT,CASSLGQASPTGTQYF